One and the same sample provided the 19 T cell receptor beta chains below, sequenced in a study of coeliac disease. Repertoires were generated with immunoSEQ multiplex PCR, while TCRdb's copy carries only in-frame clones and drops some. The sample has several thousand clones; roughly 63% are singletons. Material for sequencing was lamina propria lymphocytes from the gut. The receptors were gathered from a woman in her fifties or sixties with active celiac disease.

DNA of the CDR3: TGCGCCAGCAGCCAAGATTTAGCGGGAGTCTTCTACGAGCAGTACTTC. This codes for CASSQDLAGVFYEQYF. V usage is TRBV4-3 and J usage is TRBJ2-7; 9 positions agree with TRBD2. The ends lost 0 bases at V and 3 bases at J; junction bases unmatched: 6. Germline values: CDR1 LGHNA, CDR2 YSLEER. The CDR3 has 16 amino acids.

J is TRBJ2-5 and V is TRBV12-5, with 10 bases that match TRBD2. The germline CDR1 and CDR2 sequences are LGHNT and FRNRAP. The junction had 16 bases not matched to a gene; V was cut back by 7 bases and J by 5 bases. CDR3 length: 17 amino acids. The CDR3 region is CASASGRALETGETQYF. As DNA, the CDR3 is TGTGCTAGTGCCAGCGGGAGGGCCCTCGAGACTGGTGAGACCCAGTACTTC.

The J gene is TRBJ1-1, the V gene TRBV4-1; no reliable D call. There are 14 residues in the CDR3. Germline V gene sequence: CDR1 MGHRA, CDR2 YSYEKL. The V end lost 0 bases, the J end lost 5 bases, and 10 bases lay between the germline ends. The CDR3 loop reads CASSQDLRWTEAFF. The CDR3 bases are TGCGCCAGCAGCCAAGATCTCAGATGGACTGAAGCTTTCTTT.

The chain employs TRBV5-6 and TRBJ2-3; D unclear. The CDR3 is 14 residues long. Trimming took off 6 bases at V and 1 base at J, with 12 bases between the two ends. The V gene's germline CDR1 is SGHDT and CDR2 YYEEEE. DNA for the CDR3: TGTGCCAGCAACCGCAGAAGCGGCACAGATACGCAGTATTTT. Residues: CASNRRSGTDTQYF.

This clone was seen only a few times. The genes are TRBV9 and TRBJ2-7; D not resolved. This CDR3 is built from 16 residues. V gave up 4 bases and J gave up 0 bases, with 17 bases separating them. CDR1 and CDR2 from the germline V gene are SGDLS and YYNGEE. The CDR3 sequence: CASSPTIQQSSYEQYF. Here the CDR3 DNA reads TGTGCCAGCAGCCCCACGATACAGCAAAGCTCCTACGAGCAGTACTTC.

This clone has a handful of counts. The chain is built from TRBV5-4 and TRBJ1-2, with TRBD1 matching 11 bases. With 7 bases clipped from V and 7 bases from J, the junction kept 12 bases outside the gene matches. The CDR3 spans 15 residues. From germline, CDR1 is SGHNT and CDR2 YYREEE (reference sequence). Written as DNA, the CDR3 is TGTGCCAGCCACTGGACAGGGGGCAATATGGGTGGCTACACCTTC. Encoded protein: CASHWTGGNMGGYTF. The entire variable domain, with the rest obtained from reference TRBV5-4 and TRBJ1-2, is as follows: ETGVTQSPTHLIKTRGQQVTLRCSSQSGHNTVSWYQQALGQGPQFIFQYYREEENGRGNFPPRFSGLQFPNYSSELNVNALELDDSALYLCASHWTGGNMGGYTFGSGTRLTVV.

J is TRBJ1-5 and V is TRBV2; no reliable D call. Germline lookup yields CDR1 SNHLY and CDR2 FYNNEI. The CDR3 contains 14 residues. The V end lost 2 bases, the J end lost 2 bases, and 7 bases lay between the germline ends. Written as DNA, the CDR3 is TGTGCCAGCAGTGAATTAAGAGGCAATCAGCCCCAGCATTTT. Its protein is CASSELRGNQPQHF.

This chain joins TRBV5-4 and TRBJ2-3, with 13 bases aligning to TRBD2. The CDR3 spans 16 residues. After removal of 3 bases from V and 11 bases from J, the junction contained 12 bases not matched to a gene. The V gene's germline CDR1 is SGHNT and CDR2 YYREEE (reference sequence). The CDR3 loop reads CASSSHATSGGPQQYF. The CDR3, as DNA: TGTGCCAGCAGCTCCCACGCGACTAGCGGGGGGCCTCAGCAGTATTTT.

CDR3 sequence (DNA): TGTGCCAGCAGCCTCTATCCGGGACATGACGATTATGGCTACACCTTC. This codes for CASSLYPGHDDYGYTF. This chain joins TRBV9 and TRBJ1-2, with D perhaps matching TRBD1 (6 bases). Germline V gives CDR1 SGDLS, CDR2 YYNGEE. Trimming removed 4 bases from V and 5 bases from J, with 21 bases in between. The CDR3 length is 16 residues.

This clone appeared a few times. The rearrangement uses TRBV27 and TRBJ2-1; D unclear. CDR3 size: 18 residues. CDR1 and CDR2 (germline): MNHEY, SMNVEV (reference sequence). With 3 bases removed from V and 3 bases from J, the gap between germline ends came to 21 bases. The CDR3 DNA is TGTGCCAGCAGTTTTTTGGTCCCCACTATTCCCCTCTACAATGAGCAGTTCTTC. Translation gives CASSFLVPTIPLYNEQFF.

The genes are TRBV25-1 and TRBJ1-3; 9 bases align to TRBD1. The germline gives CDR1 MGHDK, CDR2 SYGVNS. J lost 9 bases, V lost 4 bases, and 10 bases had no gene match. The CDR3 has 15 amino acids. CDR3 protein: CASSGMGQGKGTIYF. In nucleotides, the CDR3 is TGTGCCAGCAGTGGAATGGGACAGGGAAAGGGCACCATATATTTT.

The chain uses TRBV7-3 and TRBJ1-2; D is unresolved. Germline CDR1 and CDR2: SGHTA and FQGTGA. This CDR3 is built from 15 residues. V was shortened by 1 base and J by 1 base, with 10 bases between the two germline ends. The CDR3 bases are TGTGCCAGCAGCTTAAGTCCGGGGAATAACTATGGCTACACCTTC. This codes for CASSLSPGNNYGYTF. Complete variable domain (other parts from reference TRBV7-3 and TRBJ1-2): GAGVSQTPSNKVTEKGKYVELRCDPISGHTALYWYRQSLGQGPEFLIYFQGTGAADDSGLPNDRFFAVRPEGSVSTLKIQRTERGDSAVYLCASSLSPGNNYGYTFGSGTRLTVV.

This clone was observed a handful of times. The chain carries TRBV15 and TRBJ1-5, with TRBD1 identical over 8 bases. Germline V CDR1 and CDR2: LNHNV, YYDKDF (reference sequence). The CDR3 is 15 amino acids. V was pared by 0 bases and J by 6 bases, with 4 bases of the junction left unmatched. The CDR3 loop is CATSRDRGQGQPQHF. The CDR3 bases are TGTGCCACCAGCAGAGACAGGGGGCAAGGTCAGCCCCAGCATTTT.

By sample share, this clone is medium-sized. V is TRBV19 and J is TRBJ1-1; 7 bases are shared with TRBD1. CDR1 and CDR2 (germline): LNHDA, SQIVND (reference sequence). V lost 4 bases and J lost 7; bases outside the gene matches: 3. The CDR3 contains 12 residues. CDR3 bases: TGTGCCAGTAGTAGAGGACAGGTTGAAGCTTTCTTT. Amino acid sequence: CASSRGQVEAFF.

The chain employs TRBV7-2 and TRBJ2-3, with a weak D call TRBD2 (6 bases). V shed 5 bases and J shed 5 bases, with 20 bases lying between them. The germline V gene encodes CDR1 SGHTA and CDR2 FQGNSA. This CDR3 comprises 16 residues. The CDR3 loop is CASSHSLGRKGDTQYF. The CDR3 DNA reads TGTGCCAGCAGCCACAGTTTGGGGAGGAAGGGAGATACGCAGTATTTT.

CDR3 protein: CASSLRGTNYGYTF. The CDR3 region has the DNA TGTGCCAGCAGTTTAAGGGGGACCAACTATGGCTACACCTTC. The chain links TRBV27 to TRBJ1-2; a weak D match, TRBD1 (6 bases). The length of the CDR3 is 14 residues. The germline gives CDR1 MNHEY, CDR2 SMNVEV (reference sequence). Trimming pared 2 bases from V and 2 bases from J, leaving 9 bases between.

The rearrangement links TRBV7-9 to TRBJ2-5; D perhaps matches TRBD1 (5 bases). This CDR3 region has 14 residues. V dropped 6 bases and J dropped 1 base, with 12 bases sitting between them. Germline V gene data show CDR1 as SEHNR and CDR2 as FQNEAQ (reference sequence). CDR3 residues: CASSHQGSQETQYF. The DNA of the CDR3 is TGTGCCAGCAGTCACCAGGGTTCCCAAGAGACCCAGTACTTC.

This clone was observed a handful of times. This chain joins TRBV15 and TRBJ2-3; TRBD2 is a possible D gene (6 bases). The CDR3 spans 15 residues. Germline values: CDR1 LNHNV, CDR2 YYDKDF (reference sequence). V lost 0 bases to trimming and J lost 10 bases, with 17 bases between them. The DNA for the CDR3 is TGTGCCACCAGCAGAGAGGGGGGTACGAACCGTCCGCAGTATTTT. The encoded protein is CATSREGGTNRPQYF.

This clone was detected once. The DNA of the CDR3 is TGTGCCACCCGGGGGGCGGGAAACACCATATATTTT. It translates to CATRGAGNTIYF. The chain is built from TRBV5-4 and TRBJ1-3; maybe TRBD1 (6 bases). Trimming removed 9 bases at V and 4 bases at J, with 11 bases between. Germline CDR1 and CDR2: SGHNT and YYREEE (reference sequence). CDR3 length: 12 amino acids.